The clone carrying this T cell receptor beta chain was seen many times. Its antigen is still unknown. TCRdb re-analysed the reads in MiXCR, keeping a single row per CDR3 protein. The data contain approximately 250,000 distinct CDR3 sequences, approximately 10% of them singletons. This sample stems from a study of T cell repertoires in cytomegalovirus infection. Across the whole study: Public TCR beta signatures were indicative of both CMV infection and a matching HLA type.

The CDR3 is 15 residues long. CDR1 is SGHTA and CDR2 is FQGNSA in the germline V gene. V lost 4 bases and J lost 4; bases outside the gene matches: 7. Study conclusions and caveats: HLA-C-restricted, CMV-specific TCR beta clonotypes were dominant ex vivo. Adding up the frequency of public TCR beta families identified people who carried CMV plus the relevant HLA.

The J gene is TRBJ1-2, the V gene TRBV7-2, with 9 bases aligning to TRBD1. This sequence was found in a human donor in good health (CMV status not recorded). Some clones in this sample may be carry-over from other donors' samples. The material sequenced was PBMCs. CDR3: CASSSGTGIVYGYTF. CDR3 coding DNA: TGTGCCAGCAGCTCCGGGACAGGGATTGTCTATGGCTACACCTTC.